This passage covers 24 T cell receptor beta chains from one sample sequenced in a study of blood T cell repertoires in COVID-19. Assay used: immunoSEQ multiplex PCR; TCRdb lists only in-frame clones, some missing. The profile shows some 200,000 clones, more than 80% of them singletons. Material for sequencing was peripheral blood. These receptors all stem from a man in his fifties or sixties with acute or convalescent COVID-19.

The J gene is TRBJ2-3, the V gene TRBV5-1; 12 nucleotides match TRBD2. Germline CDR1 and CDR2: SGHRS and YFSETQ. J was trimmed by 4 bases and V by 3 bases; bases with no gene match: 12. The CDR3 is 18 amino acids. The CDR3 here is CASSSGPYGLAGSDTQYF. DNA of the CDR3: TGCGCCAGCAGCTCGGGACCGTACGGACTAGCGGGGTCAGATACGCAGTATTTT. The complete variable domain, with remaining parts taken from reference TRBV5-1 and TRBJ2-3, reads KAGVTQTPRYLIKTRGQQVTLSCSPISGHRSVSWYQQTPGQGLQFLFEYFSETQRNKGNFPGRFSGRQFSNSRSEMNVSTLELGDSALYLCASSSGPYGLAGSDTQYFGPGTRLTVL.

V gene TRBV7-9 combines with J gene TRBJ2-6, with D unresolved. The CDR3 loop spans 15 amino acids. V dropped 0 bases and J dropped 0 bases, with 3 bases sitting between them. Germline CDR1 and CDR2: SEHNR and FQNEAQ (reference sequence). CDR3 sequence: CASSLASSGANVLTF. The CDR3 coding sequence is TGTGCCAGCAGCTTAGCGAGCTCTGGGGCCAACGTCCTGACTTTC.

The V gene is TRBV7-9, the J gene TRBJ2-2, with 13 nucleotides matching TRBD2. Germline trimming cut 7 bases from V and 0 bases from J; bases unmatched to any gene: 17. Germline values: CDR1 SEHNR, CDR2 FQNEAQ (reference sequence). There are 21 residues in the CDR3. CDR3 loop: CASTQAVWTSGSRANTGELFF. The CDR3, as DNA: TGTGCCAGCACTCAAGCGGTCTGGACTAGCGGGAGTAGGGCGAACACCGGGGAGCTGTTTTTT.

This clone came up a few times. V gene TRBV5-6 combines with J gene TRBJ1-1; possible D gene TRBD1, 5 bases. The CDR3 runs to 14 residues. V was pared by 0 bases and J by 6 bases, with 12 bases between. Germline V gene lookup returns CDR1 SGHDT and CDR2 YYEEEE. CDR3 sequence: CASSLAGVRSEAFF. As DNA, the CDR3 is TGTGCCAGCAGCTTGGCGGGGGTCAGGTCTGAAGCTTTCTTT. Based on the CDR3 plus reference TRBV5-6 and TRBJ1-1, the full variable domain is DAGVTQSPTHLIKTRGQQVTLRCSPKSGHDTVSWYQQALGQGPQFIFQYYEEEERQRGNFPDRFSGHQFPNYSSELNVNALLLGDSALYLCASSLAGVRSEAFFGQGTRLTVV.

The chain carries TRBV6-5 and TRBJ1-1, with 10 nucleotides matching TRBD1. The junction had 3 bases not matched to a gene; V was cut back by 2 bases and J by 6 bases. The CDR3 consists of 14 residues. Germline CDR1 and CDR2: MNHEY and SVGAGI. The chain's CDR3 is CASSYGTGVPEAFF. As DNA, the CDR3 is TGTGCCAGCAGTTACGGGACAGGGGTGCCTGAAGCTTTCTTT.

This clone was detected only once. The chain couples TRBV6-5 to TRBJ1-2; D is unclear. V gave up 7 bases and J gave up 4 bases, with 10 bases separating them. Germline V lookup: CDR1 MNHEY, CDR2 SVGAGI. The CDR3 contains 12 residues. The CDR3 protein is CASIRSPYGYTF. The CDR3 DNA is TGTGCCAGCATACGGTCGCCCTATGGCTACACCTTC.

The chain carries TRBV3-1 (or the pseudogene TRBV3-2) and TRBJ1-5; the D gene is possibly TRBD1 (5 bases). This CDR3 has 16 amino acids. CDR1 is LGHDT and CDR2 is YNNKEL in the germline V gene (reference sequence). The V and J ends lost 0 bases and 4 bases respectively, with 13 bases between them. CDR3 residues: CASSQDFGQGNQPQHF. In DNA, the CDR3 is TGTGCCAGCAGCCAAGATTTCGGCCAGGGTAATCAGCCCCAGCATTTT.

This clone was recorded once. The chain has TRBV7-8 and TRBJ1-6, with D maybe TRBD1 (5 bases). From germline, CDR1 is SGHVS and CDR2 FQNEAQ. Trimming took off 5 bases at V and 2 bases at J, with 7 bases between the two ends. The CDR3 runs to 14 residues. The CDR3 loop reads CASSRQTYNSPLHF. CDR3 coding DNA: TGTGCCAGCAGCCGACAGACCTATAATTCACCCCTCCACTTT.

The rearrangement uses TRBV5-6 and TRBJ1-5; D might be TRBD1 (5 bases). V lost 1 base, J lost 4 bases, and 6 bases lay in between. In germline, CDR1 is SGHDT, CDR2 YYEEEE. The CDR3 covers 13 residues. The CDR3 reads CASSLRGNQPQHF. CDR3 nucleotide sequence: TGTGCCAGCAGCTTGAGGGGAAATCAGCCCCAGCATTTT.

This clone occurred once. CDR3 protein: CASSLVAGKNSGPYF. The CDR3 DNA sequence: TGCGCCAGCAGCTTGGTAGCCGGGAAAAATTCAGGTCCGTACTTC. The rearrangement joins TRBV5-1 to TRBJ2-7; TRBD2 is a possible D gene (5 bases). Per germline, CDR1 SGHRS and CDR2 YFSETQ. Between the trimmed V and J ends, which lost 0 bases and 12 bases, there was a span of 22 bases. The CDR3 extends over 15 amino acids. Drawing the rest from reference TRBV5-1 and TRBJ2-7, the complete variable domain is KAGVTQTPRYLIKTRGQQVTLSCSPISGHRSVSWYQQTPGQGLQFLFEYFSETQRNKGNFPGRFSGRQFSNSRSEMNVSTLELGDSALYLCASSLVAGKNSGPYFGPGTRLTVT.

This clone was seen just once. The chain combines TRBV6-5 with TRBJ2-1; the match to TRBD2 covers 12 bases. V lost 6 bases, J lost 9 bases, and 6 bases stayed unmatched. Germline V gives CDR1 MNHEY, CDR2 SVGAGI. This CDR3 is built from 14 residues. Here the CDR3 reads CASSASGGAGEQFF. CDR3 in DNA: TGTGCCAGCAGCGCTAGCGGGGGGGCCGGTGAGCAGTTCTTC.

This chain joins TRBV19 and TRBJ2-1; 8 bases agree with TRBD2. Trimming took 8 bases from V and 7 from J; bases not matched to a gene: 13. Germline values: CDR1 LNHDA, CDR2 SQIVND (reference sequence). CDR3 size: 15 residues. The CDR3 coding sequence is TGTGCCAGTGTCCGGGTAGCGGGATCGGGGAATGAGCAGTTCTTC. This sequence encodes CASVRVAGSGNEQFF.

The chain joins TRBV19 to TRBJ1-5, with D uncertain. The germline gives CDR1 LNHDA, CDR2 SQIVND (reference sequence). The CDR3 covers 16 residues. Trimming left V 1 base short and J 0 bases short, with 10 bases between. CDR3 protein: CASSIAGGNSNQPQHF. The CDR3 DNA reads TGTGCCAGTAGTATAGCGGGCGGGAATAGCAATCAGCCCCAGCATTTT.

CDR3 loop: CASSLGSATGELFF. The DNA for the CDR3 is TGCGCCAGCAGCTTGGGTAGCGCCACCGGGGAGCTGTTTTTT. The gene calls are TRBV5-1 and TRBJ2-2; TRBD2 is a possible D gene (5 bases). V lost 0 bases to trimming and J lost 4 bases, with 7 bases between them. This CDR3 spans 14 amino acids. Per germline, CDR1 SGHRS and CDR2 YFSETQ.

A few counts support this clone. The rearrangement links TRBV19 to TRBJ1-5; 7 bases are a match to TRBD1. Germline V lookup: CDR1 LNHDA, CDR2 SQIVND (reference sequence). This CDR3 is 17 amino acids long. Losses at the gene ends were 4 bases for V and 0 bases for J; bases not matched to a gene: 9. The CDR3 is CASSTGDRSYSNQPQHF. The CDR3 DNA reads TGTGCCAGTAGTACCGGGGACAGAAGTTATAGCAATCAGCCCCAGCATTTT.

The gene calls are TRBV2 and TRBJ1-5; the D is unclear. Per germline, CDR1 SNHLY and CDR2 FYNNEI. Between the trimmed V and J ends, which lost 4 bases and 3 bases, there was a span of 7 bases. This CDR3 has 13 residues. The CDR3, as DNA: TGTGCCAGCAGTGTGGGCACCAATCAGCCCCAGCATTTT. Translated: CASSVGTNQPQHF.

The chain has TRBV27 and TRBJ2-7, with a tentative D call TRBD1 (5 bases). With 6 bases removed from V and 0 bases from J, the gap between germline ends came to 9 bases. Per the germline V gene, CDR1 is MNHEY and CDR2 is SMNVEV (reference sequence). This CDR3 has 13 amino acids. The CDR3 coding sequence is TGTGCCAGCAGCCAGGGTGGCTCCTACGAGCAGTACTTC. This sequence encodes CASSQGGSYEQYF.

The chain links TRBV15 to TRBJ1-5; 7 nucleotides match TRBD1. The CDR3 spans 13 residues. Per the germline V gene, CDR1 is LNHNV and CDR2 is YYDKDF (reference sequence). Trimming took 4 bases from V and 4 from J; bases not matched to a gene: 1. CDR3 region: CATSMDRNQPQHF. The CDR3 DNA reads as TGTGCCACCAGCATGGACAGGAATCAGCCCCAGCATTTT.

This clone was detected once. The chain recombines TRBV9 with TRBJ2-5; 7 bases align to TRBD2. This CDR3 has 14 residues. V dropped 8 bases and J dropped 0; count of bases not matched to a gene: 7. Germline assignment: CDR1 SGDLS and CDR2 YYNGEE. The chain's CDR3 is CARGGRGYQETQYF. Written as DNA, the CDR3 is TGTGCCAGGGGAGGGCGGGGATACCAAGAGACCCAGTACTTC.

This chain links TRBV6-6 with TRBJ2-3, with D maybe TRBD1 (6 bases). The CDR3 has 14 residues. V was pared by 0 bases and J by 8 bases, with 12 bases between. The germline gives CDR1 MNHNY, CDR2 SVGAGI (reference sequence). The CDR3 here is CASSYSSGVGTQYF. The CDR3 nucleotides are TGTGCCAGCAGTTACTCGTCAGGGGTTGGTACGCAGTATTTT.

DNA for the CDR3: TGTGCCAGCAGCTTAGGAAGGGCTAGCGGGAGTCAAGATGAGCAGTTCTTC. It codes for CASSLGRASGSQDEQFF. This chain links TRBV7-6 with TRBJ2-1, with 10 bases aligning to TRBD2. The V and J ends lost 1 base and 8 bases, in that order; junction bases with no gene match: 11. CDR1 and CDR2 from the germline V gene are SGHVS and FNYEAQ. The CDR3 totals 17 residues.

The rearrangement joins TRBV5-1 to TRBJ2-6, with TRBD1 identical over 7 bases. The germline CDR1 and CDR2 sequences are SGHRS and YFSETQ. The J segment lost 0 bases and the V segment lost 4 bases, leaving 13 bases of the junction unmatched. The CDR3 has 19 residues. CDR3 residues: CASSPGGTTIVSGANVLTF. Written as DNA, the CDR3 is TGCGCCAGCAGCCCAGGGGGTACTACTATCGTCTCTGGGGCCAACGTCCTGACTTTC.

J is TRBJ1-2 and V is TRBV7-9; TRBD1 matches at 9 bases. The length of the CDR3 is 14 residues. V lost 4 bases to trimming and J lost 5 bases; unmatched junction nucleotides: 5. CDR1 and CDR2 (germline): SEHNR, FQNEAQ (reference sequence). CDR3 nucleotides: TGTGCCAGCAGCTGGGGACAGGGAAGGTATGGCTACACCTTC. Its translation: CASSWGQGRYGYTF.

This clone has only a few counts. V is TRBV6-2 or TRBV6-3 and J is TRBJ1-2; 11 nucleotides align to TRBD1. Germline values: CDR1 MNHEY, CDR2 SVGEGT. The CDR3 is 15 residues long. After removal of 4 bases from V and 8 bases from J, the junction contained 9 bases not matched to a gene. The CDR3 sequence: CASSFLPGTGGGYTF. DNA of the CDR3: TGTGCCAGCAGTTTCCTCCCCGGGACAGGGGGAGGCTACACCTTC.